What follows is one T cell receptor (beta chain) and its context. This table comes from immunoSEQ multiplex PCR, and its TCRdb copy is limited to in-frame clones, with some not included. The data hold some 78,000 clones, with 89% observed a single time. This sample is drawn from a study of blood T cell repertoires in COVID-19. Study context: PBMCs, B-cell-depleted T cells, or T cells provided the cDNA or gDNA that made up the material.

CDR3 length: 14 residues. In germline, CDR1 is MRHNA, CDR2 SNTAGT. With V trimmed by 4 bases and J by 5 bases, 5 bases remained unmatched. The sample was peripheral blood. This clonotype was sampled from a man between 70 and 80 years old with active or convalescent COVID-19. The genes are TRBV6-4 and TRBJ1-1; TRBD1 agrees at 9 bases. CDR3 nucleotides: TGTGCCAGCAGTGGCCCGACAGGGGGGACTGAAGCTTTCTTT. It translates to CASSGPTGGTEAFF.